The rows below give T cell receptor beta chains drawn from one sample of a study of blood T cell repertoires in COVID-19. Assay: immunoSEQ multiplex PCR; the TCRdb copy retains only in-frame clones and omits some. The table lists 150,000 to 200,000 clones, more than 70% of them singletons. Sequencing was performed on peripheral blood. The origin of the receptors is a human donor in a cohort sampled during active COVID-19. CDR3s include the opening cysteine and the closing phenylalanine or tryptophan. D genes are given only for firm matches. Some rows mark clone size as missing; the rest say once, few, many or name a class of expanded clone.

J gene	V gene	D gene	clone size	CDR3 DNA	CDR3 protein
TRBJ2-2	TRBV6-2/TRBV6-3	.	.	TGTGCCAGCAGTTACATCACCCCTCGACTGACCGGGGAGCTGTTTTTT	CASSYITPRLTGELFF
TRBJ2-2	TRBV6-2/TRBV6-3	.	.	TGTGCCAGCAGTCTCCGGGACACTTACACCGGGGAGCTGTTTTTT	CASSLRDTYTGELFF
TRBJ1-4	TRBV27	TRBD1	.	TGTGCCAGCGGGGACAGTCTCCGAACTAATGAAAAACTGTTTTTT	CASGDSLRTNEKLFF
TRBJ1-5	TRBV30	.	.	TGTGCCTGGAGTGATGACACAGGCAATCAGCCCCAGCATTTT	CAWSDDTGNQPQHF
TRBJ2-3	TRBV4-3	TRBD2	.	TGCGCCAGCAGCCAAGATCCTGGCGGGGGAGCTAGCACAGATACGCAGTATTTT	CASSQDPGGGASTDTQYF
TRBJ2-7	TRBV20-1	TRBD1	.	TGCAGTGCTAGTGCCGGGACAGGGACGTTATACGAGCAGTACTTC	CSASAGTGTLYEQYF
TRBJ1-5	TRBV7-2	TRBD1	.	TGTGCCAGCAGCCCGGGACAGGGAAATCAGCCCCAGCATTTT	CASSPGQGNQPQHF
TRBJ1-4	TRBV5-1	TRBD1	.	TGCGCCAGCAGCCTACGACAAACAGGGGGCGGAAACGAAAAACTGTTTTTT	CASSLRQTGGGNEKLFF
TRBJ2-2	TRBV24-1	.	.	TGTGCCACCGAACTCCCTTACACCGGGGAGCTGTTTTTT	CATELPYTGELFF
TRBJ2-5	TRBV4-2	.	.	TGTGCCAGCAGCTCCGGTCAGGGACAAGAGACCCAGTACTTC	CASSSGQGQETQYF
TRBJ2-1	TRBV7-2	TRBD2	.	TGTGCCAGCAGCCTAGGACTAGCGGGGGAGCAGTTCTTC	CASSLGLAGEQFF
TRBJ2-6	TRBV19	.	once	TGTGCCAGTAGTACAGAACAACCCTCTGGGGCCAACGTCCTGACTTTC	CASSTEQPSGANVLTF
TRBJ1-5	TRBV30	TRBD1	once	TGTGCCTGGAGTGTACTCTCGGGACAGAATCAGCCCCAGCATTTT	CAWSVLSGQNQPQHF
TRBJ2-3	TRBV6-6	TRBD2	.	TGTGCCAGCAGTTACGGGGCTAGCGGAAACACAGATACGCAGTATTTT	CASSYGASGNTDTQYF
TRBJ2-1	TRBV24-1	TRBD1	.	TGTGCCACCAGTGACCCGGACAGGGGGCAATACAATGAGCAGTTCTTC	CATSDPDRGQYNEQFF
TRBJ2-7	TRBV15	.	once	TGTGCCACCAGTTCAGGTGCCGAGCAGTACTTC	CATSSGAEQYF
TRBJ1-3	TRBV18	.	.	TGTGCCAGCTCACCATTCGGACAGCACTCTGGAAACACCATATATTTT	CASSPFGQHSGNTIYF
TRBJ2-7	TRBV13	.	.	TGTGCCAGCAGCTTAGTCCGGGGTGAGCAGTACTTC	CASSLVRGEQYF
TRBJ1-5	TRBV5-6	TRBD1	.	TGTGCCAGCAGCCTCTCGGGACAGGCGAATCAGCCCCAGCATTTT	CASSLSGQANQPQHF
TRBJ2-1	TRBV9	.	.	TGTGCCAGCAGCGGCGGACTGGACGCCGCCCAGAGGGAGCAGTTCTTC	CASSGGLDAAQREQFF
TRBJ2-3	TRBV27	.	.	TGTGCCAGCACCAGCGGGCGACCCACAGATACGCAGTATTTT	CASTSGRPTDTQYF
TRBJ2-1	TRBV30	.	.	TGTGCCTGGGAAAAGTCCACAGGGCAGTTCTTC	CAWEKSTGQFF
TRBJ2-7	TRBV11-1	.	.	TGTGCCAGCAGCGCCGGAGCGTACGAGCAGTACTTC	CASSAGAYEQYF
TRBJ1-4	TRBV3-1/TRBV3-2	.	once	TGTGCCAGCAGCCAAGACAGTTCTAATGAAAAACTGTTTTTT	CASSQDSSNEKLFF
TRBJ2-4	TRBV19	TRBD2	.	TGTGCCAGTAGTATTCCCCGGGAGGGCCTGGAGGGAAACATTCAGTACTTC	CASSIPREGLEGNIQYF
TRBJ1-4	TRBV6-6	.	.	TGTGCCAGCAATGTAGGGGGAAGGGAAAAACTGTTTTTT	CASNVGGREKLFF
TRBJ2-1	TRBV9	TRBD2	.	TGTGCCAGCAGCGCCCCCCCAGCGGGGGGATACAATGAGCAGTTCTTC	CASSAPPAGGYNEQFF
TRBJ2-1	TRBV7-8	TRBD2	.	TGTGCCAGCAGACCACCGGGACTACCGGGGTACAATGAGCAGTTCTTC	CASRPPGLPGYNEQFF
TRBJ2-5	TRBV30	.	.	TGTGCCTGGAGCGATACGAGAGAGACCCAGTACTTC	CAWSDTRETQYF
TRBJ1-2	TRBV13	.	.	TGTGCCAGCAGCTTAGGCCCCGACAGTTCTGGCTACACCTTC	CASSLGPDSSGYTF
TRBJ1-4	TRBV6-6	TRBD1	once	TGTGCCAGCCGGGGACAGGGCAATGAAAAACTGTTTTTT	CASRGQGNEKLFF
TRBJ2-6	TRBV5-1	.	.	TGCGCCAGCAGCTTGGCTGGACAGAGCTCTGGGGCCAACGTCCTGACTTTC	CASSLAGQSSGANVLTF
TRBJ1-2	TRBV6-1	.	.	TGTGCCAGCAGTGAGGGGGCAGGGTTTACAGGAAACTATGGCTACACCTTC	CASSEGAGFTGNYGYTF
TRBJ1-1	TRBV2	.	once	TGTGCCAGCGGGATGGAGGGGTACACTGAAGCTTTCTTT	CASGMEGYTEAFF
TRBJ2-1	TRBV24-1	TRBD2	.	TGTGCCACTAATAGTGGCGGGAGCCGAAATGAGCAGTTCTTC	CATNSGGSRNEQFF
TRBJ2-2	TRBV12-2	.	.	TGTGCAAGTCGCTTAGCCCGGGACTCCTCCACCGGGGAGCTGTTTTTT	CASRLARDSSTGELFF
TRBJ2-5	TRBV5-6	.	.	TGTGCCAGCAGCGGGACTCGGGGGTGGGAGACCCAGTACTTC	CASSGTRGWETQYF
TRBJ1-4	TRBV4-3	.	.	TGCGCCAGCAGCCAAGAGACAGGCAGTAATGAAAAACTGTTTTTT	CASSQETGSNEKLFF
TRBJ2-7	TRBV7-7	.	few	TGTGCTAGCGGAAACAGGGGATCCTCCGAGCAGTACTTC	CASGNRGSSEQYF
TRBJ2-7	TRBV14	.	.	TGTGCCAGCAGCCGAGGACACAGCTACGAGCAGTACTTC	CASSRGHSYEQYF
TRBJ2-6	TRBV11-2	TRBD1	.	TGTGCCAGCAGCACAGGGGGTGGGGCCAACGTCCTGACTTTC	CASSTGGGANVLTF
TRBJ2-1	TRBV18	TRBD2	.	TGTGCCAGCTCACCCCTAGCGGGAAGGTACAATGAGCAGTTCTTC	CASSPLAGRYNEQFF
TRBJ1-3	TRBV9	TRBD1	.	TGTGCCAGCAGCGTAGAGGGGACAGCTGGAAACACCATATATTTT	CASSVEGTAGNTIYF
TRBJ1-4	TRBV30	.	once	TGTGCCTGGGTGCAGAATGAAAAACTGTTTTTT	CAWVQNEKLFF
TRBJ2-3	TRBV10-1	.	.	TGCGCCAGCAGTGAGTCAGCAGCGGGCACAGATACGCAGTATTTT	CASSESAAGTDTQYF
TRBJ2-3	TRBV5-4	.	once	TGTGCCAGCAGCTTGGAGGCCGGACTGGCAGATACGCAGTATTTT	CASSLEAGLADTQYF
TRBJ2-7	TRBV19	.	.	TGTGCCAGTAGTAAGGAGAGCTCCTACGAGCAGTACTTC	CASSKESSYEQYF
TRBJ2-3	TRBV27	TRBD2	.	TGTGCCAGCAGTTCACTAGCGCTAAGCACAGATACGCAGTATTTT	CASSSLALSTDTQYF
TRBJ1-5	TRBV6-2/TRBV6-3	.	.	TGTGCCAGCAGTTACGCGGGACTCCTGAAGAGCAATCAGCCCCAGCATTTT	CASSYAGLLKSNQPQHF
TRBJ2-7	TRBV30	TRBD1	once	TGTGCCTGGGTTCCTCGACAGGGGGCGAGGGGCTACGAGCAGTACTTC	CAWVPRQGARGYEQYF